Each of the 31 T cell receptor beta chains below was sequenced from the same sample in a study of early T cells in non-severe SARS-CoV-2 infection. TCRdb passed the 5' RACE reads through MiXCR, listing each CDR3 protein once. The sample shows around 110,000 distinct CDR3 sequences, 11% of them seen only once. Sequencing was performed on whole blood. These receptors all stem from an adult who was a healthcare worker with PCR-confirmed SARS-CoV-2 infection or an uninfected control (not recorded which).

Many counts were recorded for this clonotype. This chain links TRBV5-1 with TRBJ2-7; tentatively, D is TRBD1 (5 bases). There are 14 residues in the CDR3. Germline loops: CDR1 SGHRS, CDR2 YFSETQ. V lost 3 bases, J lost 4 bases, and 14 bases lay in between. The CDR3 is CASSYRTGEYEQYF. The CDR3, as DNA: TGCGCCAGCAGCTACCGAACAGGAGAGTACGAGCAGTACTTC. The complete variable domain, with remaining parts taken from reference TRBV5-1 and TRBJ2-7, reads KAGVTQTPRYLIKTRGQQVTLSCSPISGHRSVSWYQQTPGQGLQFLFEYFSETQRNKGNFPGRFSGRQFSNSRSEMNVSTLELGDSALYLCASSYRTGEYEQYFGPGTRLTVT.

This clonotype has more than one count but fewer than ten. The chain employs TRBV7-2 and TRBJ2-3; TRBD2 agrees at 8 bases. Germline CDR1 reads SGHTA; CDR2 reads FQGNSA. V lost 1 base and J lost 6; bases outside the gene matches: 15. The CDR3 has 18 amino acids. CDR3 region: CASSLGWDGAGVGDTQYF. DNA for the CDR3: TGTGCCAGCAGCTTAGGGTGGGATGGAGCGGGAGTGGGTGATACGCAGTATTTT. Using reference TRBV7-2 and TRBJ2-3 for the parts outside the CDR3, the full variable domain is GAGVSQSPSNKVTEKGKDVELRCDPISGHTALYWYRQSLGQGLEFLIYFQGNSAPDKSGLPSDRFSAERTGGSVSTLTIQRTQQEDSAVYLCASSLGWDGAGVGDTQYFGPGTRLTVL.

This chain joins TRBV28 and TRBJ1-2; tentatively, D is TRBD1 (5 bases). With 4 bases removed from V and 11 bases from J, the gap between germline ends came to 8 bases. The CDR3 consists of 10 residues. Germline V gene lookup returns CDR1 MDHEN and CDR2 SYDVKM. DNA of the CDR3: TGTGCCAGCAGTTCGACAGCTTACACCTTC. Its protein is CASSSTAYTF.

In nucleotides, the CDR3 is TGTGCCAAAGGAGGGGGCGTATTGCCCTCTGGGGCCAACGTCCTGACTTTC. This codes for CAKGGGVLPSGANVLTF. The rearrangement links TRBV6-9 to TRBJ2-6; perhaps TRBD1 as D (7 bases). The CDR3 runs 17 residues. Between the trimmed V and J ends, which lost 10 bases and 0 bases, there was a span of 19 bases. Germline V gene data show CDR1 as MNHGY and CDR2 as SVAAGI.

This clonotype was counted a few times. The chain carries TRBV10-3 and TRBJ2-1; either TRBD1 or TRBD2 may supply D (5 bases each). The CDR3 is made up of 16 amino acids. V lost 8 bases to trimming and J lost 8 bases, with 25 bases between them. Germline V gene lookup returns CDR1 ENHRY and CDR2 SYGVKD. CDR3 sequence (DNA): TGTGCCATCGGTAGCCGGGACCCCCGAGAGGATGATGAGCAGTTCTTC. Translated: CAIGSRDPREDDEQFF.

This clonotype was detected ten times or more. V usage is TRBV28 and J usage is TRBJ2-7; the D is unclear. V was pared by 7 bases and J by 8 bases, with 12 bases between. This CDR3 has 11 amino acids. CDR1 and CDR2 (germline): MDHEN, SYDVKM. The CDR3 DNA reads as TGTGCCAGCAATGAGGCCAGCAAGCAGTACTTC. Protein product: CASNEASKQYF.

This clonotype was seen more than once but under ten times. A single base separates this from a much larger clone, so it may be a read error. The V and J genes are TRBV4-2 and TRBJ2-4; tentative D call: TRBD2 (5 bases). CDR3 length: 17 amino acids. V lost 2 bases and J 0 bases, leaving 14 bases between the germline ends. Per germline, CDR1 LGHNA and CDR2 YNFKEQ. DNA of the CDR3: TGTGCCAGCAGCCAATTAGTGGGAGACCTAGCCAAAAACATTCAGTACTTC. Translated, it gives CASSQLVGDLAKNIQYF.

The chain couples TRBV2 to TRBJ1-1; D remains unclear. Per germline, CDR1 SNHLY and CDR2 FYNNEI. V was shortened by 3 bases and J by 11 bases, with 10 bases between the two germline ends. CDR3 size: 11 residues. The CDR3 is CASSDTPRAFF. CDR3 nucleotide sequence: TGTGCCAGCAGTGATACCCCTCGGGCTTTCTTT.

The chain couples TRBV7-8 to TRBJ2-3, with D possibly matching TRBD1 (5 bases). Germline CDR1 SGHVS, CDR2 FQNEAQ. V dropped 5 bases and J dropped 6 bases, with 15 bases sitting between them. The CDR3 spans 14 residues. The CDR3 protein is CASSPTGLGDTQYF. CDR3 sequence (DNA): TGTGCCAGCAGCCCTACAGGTCTGGGGGATACGCAGTATTTT.

This clonotype was observed a handful of times. V is TRBV7-2 and J is TRBJ2-7; the D gene is possibly TRBD2 (6 bases). Germline V CDR1 and CDR2: SGHTA, FQGNSA. V lost 5 bases, J lost 6 bases, and 17 bases lay in between. The CDR3 is 14 residues long. The CDR3 is CASSPLRGRGEQYF. The CDR3 region has the DNA TGTGCCAGCAGCCCCCTCCGCGGGCGGGGCGAGCAGTACTTC. The full variable domain, completed using reference TRBV7-2 and TRBJ2-7, is GAGVSQSPSNKVTEKGKDVELRCDPISGHTALYWYRQSLGQGLEFLIYFQGNSAPDKSGLPSDRFSAERTGGSVSTLTIQRTQQEDSAVYLCASSPLRGRGEQYFGPGTRLTVT.

This clonotype was seen more than once but under ten times. CDR3 sequence reads: CASSPRTGADEQYF. The CDR3 DNA sequence: TGTGCCAGCAGCCCCCGGACAGGGGCGGACGAGCAGTACTTC. The J gene is TRBJ2-7, the V gene TRBV4-2; 9 nucleotides line up with TRBD1. This CDR3 contains 14 residues. Germline CDR1 is LGHNA and CDR2 is YNFKEQ. V shed 4 bases and J 5 bases; nucleotides not matched to a gene: 6.

The chain recombines TRBV6-5 with TRBJ2-1, with TRBD2 identical over 12 bases. Trimming took 6 bases from V and 4 from J; bases not matched to a gene: 10. Germline CDR1 reads MNHEY; CDR2 reads SVGAGI. The CDR3 is 17 residues long. For the CDR3, the DNA is TGTGCCAGCAGCCCAAGACTAGCGGGAGTAGAATACAATGAGCAGTTCTTC. Translation gives CASSPRLAGVEYNEQFF.

This clonotype appeared many times. The chain links TRBV2 to TRBJ2-1; D unresolved. Per the germline V gene, CDR1 is SNHLY and CDR2 is FYNNEI. This CDR3 comprises 11 residues. The CDR3 DNA sequence: TGTGCTTCATCCCTAATCAATGAGCAGTTCTTC. It codes for CASSLINEQFF.

This clonotype turned up a few times. V is TRBV6-5 and J is TRBJ2-3; 11 nucleotides match TRBD2. Germline lookup yields CDR1 MNHEY and CDR2 SVGAGI. The CDR3 runs 16 residues. J gave up 13 bases and V 6 bases, and 18 bases lay outside the gene matches. For the CDR3, the DNA is TGTGCCAGCAGCCACGGGCTAGCGGGAGGAGGGGGGCCGGAGTATTTT. Amino acids: CASSHGLAGGGGPEYF.

This clonotype was seen at least ten times. The chain combines TRBV12-3 or TRBV12-4 with TRBJ1-5; D is uncertain. The V end lost 8 bases, the J end lost 6 bases, and 17 bases lay between the germline ends. The CDR3 length is 14 residues. CDR3 sequence (DNA): TGTGCCAGCCGCCGTGAGGGAGGCGGTCAGCCCCAGCATTTT. Translation gives CASRREGGGQPQHF.

The chain recombines TRBV6-5 with TRBJ1-6; D not certain. Germline CDR1 is MNHEY and CDR2 is SVGAGI. There are 14 residues in the CDR3. Trimming pared 7 bases from V and 5 bases from J, leaving 12 bases between. CDR3 residues: CASTLRQDNSPLHF. The CDR3 nucleotides are TGTGCCAGCACCTTAAGACAAGATAATTCACCCCTCCACTTT.

The J gene is TRBJ2-3, the V gene TRBV6-5; D is ambiguous. The CDR3 spans 12 residues. Trimming shortened V by 2 bases and J by 5 bases, and 5 bases separated the two germline ends. In germline, CDR1 is MNHEY, CDR2 SVGAGI. CDR3 DNA: TGTGCCAGCAGTTACGGGCGAGATACGCAGTATTTT. Protein product: CASSYGRDTQYF.

This clonotype was observed a few times. The chain couples TRBV14 to TRBJ2-1; D is perhaps TRBD2 (6 bases). Trimming took 3 bases from V and 0 from J, leaving 15 bases between them. Germline assignment: CDR1 SGHDN and CDR2 FVKESK. CDR3 length equals 17 residues. The CDR3 DNA sequence: TGTGCCAGCAGCCAGGGCCCCGCGGGGAGCTCCTACAATGAGCAGTTCTTC. Translated: CASSQGPAGSSYNEQFF.

To note about this clonotype: This clone may be a read error of a much larger clone one base away. The CDR3 loop reads CASSLAGYEELYF. CDR3 nucleotides: TGCGCCAGCAGCCTAGCGGGGTATGAAGAGCTGTACTTC. This sequence joins TRBV5-1 and TRBJ2-7; 9 nucleotides align to TRBD2. There are 13 residues in the CDR3. Germline-derived CDR1 and CDR2 are SGHRS and YFSETQ.

This clonotype was counted between two and nine times. The chain is built from TRBV6-5 and TRBJ1-1, with unresolved D. The CDR3 covers 13 residues. Germline CDR1 and CDR2: MNHEY and SVGAGI. V was shortened by 5 bases and J by 5 bases, with 12 bases between the two germline ends. CDR3 in DNA: TGTGCCAGCAGTCGCAACGGGCGAACTGAAGCTTTCTTT. Protein: CASSRNGRTEAFF.

This clonotype was seen ten or more times. The chain's CDR3 is CASSPRDRGMGRTDTQYF. CDR3 DNA sequence: TGCGCCAGCAGCCCCCGGGACAGGGGAATGGGCCGCACAGATACGCAGTATTTT. The rearrangement uses TRBV4-1 and TRBJ2-3, with TRBD1 matching over 10 bases. J lost 1 base, V lost 4 bases, and 11 bases had no gene match. This CDR3 spans 18 amino acids. The germline CDR1 and CDR2 sequences are MGHRA and YSYEKL.

The V call is TRBV7-6, the J call TRBJ2-7; 10 nucleotides line up with TRBD2. The V segment lost 8 bases and the J segment 4 bases; nucleotides outside the gene matches: 11. The CDR3 contains 15 residues. Germline V gene data show CDR1 as SGHVS and CDR2 as FNYEAQ. CDR3 DNA sequence: TGTGCCAGCCCGAAGGCTAGCGGGGGCCCTTACGAGCAGTACTTC. Translation gives CASPKASGGPYEQYF.

The chain has TRBV7-2 and TRBJ2-5; D possibly matches TRBD1 or TRBD2 (5 bases each). Germline CDR1 reads SGHTA; CDR2 reads FQGNSA. Trimming left V 1 base short and J 0 bases short, with 12 bases between. This CDR3 has 16 amino acids. CDR3 sequence reads: CASSLGDGAYQETQYF. The CDR3 region has the DNA TGTGCCAGCAGCTTAGGGGACGGGGCCTACCAAGAGACCCAGTACTTC.

This clonotype was picked up a small number of times. This rearrangement joins TRBV5-1 to TRBJ2-1, with 8 bases matching TRBD1. With V trimmed by 2 bases and J by 3 bases, 1 base remained unmatched. Germline values: CDR1 SGHRS, CDR2 YFSETQ. The CDR3 length is 14 residues. In nucleotides, the CDR3 is TGCGCCAGCAGCTTACAGGGGGACTACAATGAGCAGTTCTTC. Encoded protein: CASSLQGDYNEQFF.

Comment on this clonotype: This may be a read error: a much more frequent sequence differs by one nucleotide. V is TRBV5-1 and J is TRBJ2-7, with D hard to call. The ends were cut back, 4 bases at V and 7 bases at J, with 12 bases in the middle. Germline-derived CDR1 and CDR2 are SGHRS and YFSETQ. The CDR3 consists of 12 residues. The CDR3 coding sequence is TGCGCCAGCAGCCTACCTCTCGAGGAGCAGTACTTC. Its translation is CASSLPLEEQYF.

This clonotype was counted only a few times. This chain connects TRBV19 to TRBJ1-2; tentatively, D is TRBD1 (5 bases). The CDR3 runs to 15 residues. V lost 2 bases and J 2 bases, leaving 12 bases between the germline ends. CDR1 LNHDA and CDR2 SQIVND come from the germline V gene (reference sequence). The CDR3 DNA follows: TGTGCCAGTAGTATAACCCTCGGGGCCAACTATGGCTACACCTTC. Its protein product is CASSITLGANYGYTF.

The CDR3 DNA sequence: TGTGCCAGCAGCCAGAAAGCCGGGGAGCTGTTTTTT. Its translation is CASSQKAGELFF. This chain joins TRBV6-2 or TRBV6-3 and TRBJ2-2; D gene uncertain. The germline CDR1 and CDR2 sequences are MNHEY and SVGEGT. The CDR3 spans 12 residues. Trimming took off 6 bases at V and 6 bases at J, with 8 bases between the two ends.

This clonotype showed up many times. The V gene is TRBV10-2, the J gene TRBJ2-3; D may be TRBD2 (5 bases). Germline lookup yields CDR1 WSHSY and CDR2 SAAADI. Trimming removed 4 bases from V and 5 bases from J, with 16 bases in between. The CDR3 is 15 residues long. CDR3 bases: TGCGCCAGCAGTGCTATGGCGGGCTGGGGAGATACGCAGTATTTT. This gives the protein CASSAMAGWGDTQYF.

This clonotype turned up a few times. The rearrangement joins TRBV7-9 to TRBJ2-1, with TRBD2 matching 10 bases. From germline, CDR1 is SEHNR and CDR2 FQNEAQ (reference sequence). This CDR3 region has 17 residues. V was clipped by 1 base and J by 4 bases; unmatched bases: 7. CDR3 sequence: CASSLVGLADNYNEQFF. The CDR3 nucleotides are TGTGCCAGCAGCTTAGTAGGACTAGCGGATAATTACAATGAGCAGTTCTTC. Supplemented by reference TRBV7-9 and TRBJ2-1, the full variable domain reads DTGVSQNPRHKITKRGQNVTFRCDPISEHNRLYWYRQTLGQGPEFLTYFQNEAQLEKSRLLSDRFSAERPKGSFSTLEIQRTEQGDSAMYLCASSLVGLADNYNEQFFGPGTRLTVL.

This clonotype is labeled medium-sized. V usage is TRBV11-2 and J usage is TRBJ2-2; 12 nucleotides line up with TRBD2. Per the germline V gene, CDR1 is SGHAT and CDR2 is FQNNGV. With V trimmed by 3 bases and J by 6 bases, 5 bases remained unmatched. The CDR3 is 16 residues long. CDR3 residues: CASSLGTSGFSGELFF. The CDR3 DNA follows: TGTGCCAGCAGCTTGGGGACTAGCGGGTTCTCCGGGGAGCTGTTTTTT. Full variable domain (missing parts from reference TRBV11-2 and TRBJ2-2): EAGVAQSPRYKIIEKRQSVAFWCNPISGHATLYWYQQILGQGPKLLIQFQNNGVVDDSQLPKDRFSAERLKGVDSTLKIQPAKLEDSAVYLCASSLGTSGFSGELFFGEGSRLTVL.

This clonotype was recorded at least ten times. The rearrangement links TRBV5-1 to TRBJ2-7; D perhaps matches TRBD2 (5 bases). Germline V gene sequence: CDR1 SGHRS, CDR2 YFSETQ. CDR3 length: 15 residues. Trimming stripped 4 bases from V and 4 bases from J, with 18 bases between. Here the CDR3 reads CASSPRTGGLYEQYF. The CDR3 DNA reads as TGCGCCAGCAGCCCGCGGACTGGCGGTCTATACGAGCAGTACTTC.